These 18 T cell receptor beta chains share one sample of origin, sequenced in a study of tumor and adjacent non-tumor tissue in lung cancer. A modified ARM-PCR protocol with three rounds of nested PCR amplified TCRbeta. A single record per CDR3 protein comes from TCRdb applying MiXCR to the multiplex PCR reads. The sample contains 98,000 or so distinct CDR3 sequences, around three quarters of which appear only once. The template was RNA from unsorted bulk tissue. The normal lung tissue was taken more than 3 cm from the tumor edge. Material: distant non-tumor lung tissue. Every receptor here comes from a man aged 60-69 years with small cell lung cancer.

Worth noting for this clonotype: Mismatch with germline at one junction end may stem from a read error. The chain combines TRBV11-1 with TRBJ2-1; 9 nucleotides line up with TRBD2. The CDR3 contains 14 residues. Per the germline V gene, CDR1 is SGHAT and CDR2 is FQDESV (reference sequence). The CDR3 DNA is TGTGCCGGCAGTTTGCGGGAGGGCCTCAATGAGCAGTTCTTC. Translation gives CAGSLREGLNEQFF.

To note about this clonotype: Its ends do not fully match the called genes, so a read error is possible. This chain connects TRBV12-3 or TRBV12-4 to TRBJ2-1; TRBD2 agrees at 10 bases. The CDR3 has 16 amino acids. CDR3: CVSSPILAGAYNEQFF. CDR3 nucleotides: TGTGTCAGCAGTCCCATTCTAGCGGGGGCCTACAATGAGCAGTTCTTC.

As to this clonotype: A much larger clone lies a single base off, so this may be a read error. The rearrangement links TRBV7-9 to TRBJ1-3, with a tentative D call TRBD1 (6 bases). The CDR3 is 15 amino acids. Germline V gene lookup returns CDR1 SEHNR and CDR2 FQNEAQ (reference sequence). V gave up 2 bases and J gave up 5 bases, with 13 bases separating them. The CDR3 DNA reads as TGTGCCAGCAGCTTATCCGGGGGCCTCAGAAACACCATATATTTT. Its translation is CASSLSGGLRNTIYF. The full variable domain, rest sourced from reference TRBV7-9 and TRBJ1-3, is DTGVSQNPRHKITKRGQNVTFRCDPISEHNRLYWYRQTLGQGPEFLTYFQNEAQLEKSRLLSDRFSAERPKGSFSTLEIQRTEQGDSAMYLCASSLSGGLRNTIYFGEGSWLTVV.

V is TRBV4-1 and J is TRBJ1-5, with D tentatively TRBD1 or TRBD2 (6 bases each). TRBJ2-3 explains the end of the DNA better; the J call may be wrong. CDR1 is MGHRA, CDR2 YSYEKL, per germline. The CDR3 has 16 amino acids. The CDR3 region has the DNA TGCGCCAGCAGCCAACATCGGGGGCGGCGCAATCAGCCTCAGTATTTT. This encodes CASSQHRGRRNQPQYF.

The chain joins TRBV4-2 to TRBJ2-1, with TRBD2 identical over 7 bases. CDR1 and CDR2 (germline): LGHNA, YNFKEQ. The CDR3 runs 15 residues. Unmatched junction bases numbered 12, after V lost 3 bases and J lost 10 bases. As DNA, the CDR3 is TGTGCCAGCAGCCAGGACTCGTCCGGGGGGTGCGAGCAGTTCTTC. Its protein product is CASSQDSSGGCEQFF.

For this clonotype: One end of the junction varies from germline; a read error may be responsible. The rearrangement links TRBV11-1 to TRBJ2-5; no clear D. The CDR3 has 14 amino acids. Looked up from germline, CDR1 is SGHAT and CDR2 is FQDESV (reference sequence). CDR3 nucleotides: TGTGCCAGCAGCTTAAGACGGTTCCAGGAGACCCAGTACTTT. This sequence encodes CASSLRRFQETQYF.

As to this clonotype: Given a much more abundant clone one base away, this may be a read error. The chain combines TRBV28 with TRBJ2-3, with TRBD2 identical over 7 bases. Per the germline V gene, CDR1 is MDHEN and CDR2 is SYDVKM. The CDR3 length is 18 residues. For the CDR3, the DNA is TGTGCCGGCAGTGACCCCAGCGGGGCTAGCGGTAGCACAGATACGCAGTATTTT. Protein: CAGSDPSGASGSTDTQYF.

Remarks on this clonotype: A read error may explain this, as a much larger clone is one base away. The chain links TRBV5-4 to TRBJ2-1, with no clear D. The CDR3 consists of 14 residues. V gave up 4 bases and J gave up 8 bases, with 16 bases separating them. CDR1 and CDR2 (germline): SGHNT, YYREEE (reference sequence). The CDR3 sequence: CASSDSVMSDEQFF. CDR3 in DNA: TGTGCCAGCAGCGATTCCGTGATGAGCGATGAGCAGTTCTTC.

The table lists this clonotype with a few counts. This may be a read error, as it is one base from a much larger clone. J is TRBJ1-4 and V is TRBV7-9; the D is unclear. The CDR3 loop spans 14 amino acids. In germline, CDR1 is SEHNR, CDR2 FQNEAQ (reference sequence). This chain's CDR3 is CTSSLNSLSEKLFF. The CDR3 DNA reads TGTACCAGCAGCTTAAACTCATTGAGTGAAAAACTGTTTTTT.

As regards this clonotype: Its ends do not fully match the called genes, so a read error is possible. This sequence joins TRBV29-1 and TRBJ1-2, with 9 bases lining up with TRBD1. Germline loops: CDR1 SQVTM, CDR2 ANQGSEA. CDR3 length: 14 residues. CDR3 nucleotide sequence: TGCAGCCTTGAAGATCAGGACAGGGGACTTGGCTACACCTTC. It specifies CSLEDQDRGLGYTF.

The V and J genes are TRBV6-1 and TRBJ2-3; tentative D call: TRBD2 (6 bases). This CDR3 has 15 amino acids. V dropped 10 bases and J dropped 3 bases, with 20 bases sitting between them. Germline V gene lookup returns CDR1 MNHNS and CDR2 SASEGT. The DNA for the CDR3 is TGTGCCACCAGATACGATCGGGAGAAGACAGATACGCAGTATTTT. It yields the protein CATRYDREKTDTQYF.

Concerning this clonotype: One end of the junction varies from germline; a read error may be responsible. The gene calls are TRBV20-1 and TRBJ1-5, with D unresolved. The CDR3 spans 14 residues. Germline CDR1 DFQATT, CDR2 SNEGSKA (reference sequence). In DNA, the CDR3 is TGCAGTTCTAGTCCTGTCGCTTTGGATCAGCCCCAGCATTTT. This sequence encodes CSSSPVALDQPQHF.

Concerning this clonotype itself: One end of the junction does not line up with germline, which may come from a read error. V is TRBV11-3 and J is TRBJ2-3; 9 bases agree with TRBD2. CDR1 and CDR2 from the germline V gene are SGHNT and YENEEA. The CDR3 is made up of 14 amino acids. DNA for the CDR3: TGTGCCAGCAGCTTGGCGGGAGGGGGAAATACGCAGTACTTT. Translating it yields CASSLAGGGNTQYF.

Turning to this clonotype: Since a much larger clone is just one base distant, this may be a read error. The chain is built from TRBV5-4 and TRBJ2-1; 10 bases line up with TRBD2. The CDR3 is 16 amino acids. After removal of 4 bases from V and 2 bases from J, the junction contained 6 bases not matched to a gene. CDR1 is SGHNT and CDR2 is YYREEE in the germline V gene (reference sequence). CDR3 in amino acids: CASSPRTSGTYNEQFF. As DNA, the CDR3 is TGTGCCAGCAGCCCTCGGACTAGCGGAACCTACAATGAGCAGTTCTTC.

This clonotype was counted between two and nine times. The missing conserved phenylalanine or tryptophan at the end of this CDR3 makes a read error likely. This chain joins TRBV29-1 and TRBJ2-3; D remains unclear. This CDR3 has 13 amino acids. The germline V gene encodes CDR1 SQVTM and CDR2 ANQGSEA. Trimming removed 7 bases from V and 1 base from J, with 12 bases in between. CDR3 DNA: TGCAGCGCTGAGTCAGCTGGCACAGATACGCAGTATTTG. Translated, it gives CSAESAGTDTQYL.

This chain uses TRBV4-1 with TRBJ2-1; TRBD2 might be the D (5 bases). CDR1 MGHRA and CDR2 YSYEKL come from the germline V gene. There are 15 residues in the CDR3. Between the trimmed V and J ends, which lost 6 bases and 7 bases, there was a span of 19 bases. The DNA for the CDR3 is TGCGCCAGCAGGGCGCGAGCGGTATGGGAGAATGAGCAGTTCTTC. It translates to CASRARAVWENEQFF.

V and J are TRBV20-1 and TRBJ2-5; perhaps TRBD2 as D (6 bases). The CDR3 loop spans 15 amino acids. The germline V gene has CDR1 DFQATT and CDR2 SNEGSKA (reference sequence). V lost 6 bases and J 13 bases, leaving 30 bases between the germline ends. CDR3 coding DNA: TGCAGTGCGGGGAGACCAGGGACTCCTTCGGAGACCTTGTACTTC. It is translated as CSAGRPGTPSETLYF.

The gene calls are TRBV11-2 and TRBJ2-5; D assignment may be TRBD1 or TRBD2 (5 bases each). Looked up from germline, CDR1 is SGHAT and CDR2 is FQNNGV. The CDR3 loop spans 13 amino acids. The CDR3 bases are TGTGGTAGCAGCTTAGGGACCAATGAGACCCAGTACTTC. This sequence encodes CGSSLGTNETQYF.